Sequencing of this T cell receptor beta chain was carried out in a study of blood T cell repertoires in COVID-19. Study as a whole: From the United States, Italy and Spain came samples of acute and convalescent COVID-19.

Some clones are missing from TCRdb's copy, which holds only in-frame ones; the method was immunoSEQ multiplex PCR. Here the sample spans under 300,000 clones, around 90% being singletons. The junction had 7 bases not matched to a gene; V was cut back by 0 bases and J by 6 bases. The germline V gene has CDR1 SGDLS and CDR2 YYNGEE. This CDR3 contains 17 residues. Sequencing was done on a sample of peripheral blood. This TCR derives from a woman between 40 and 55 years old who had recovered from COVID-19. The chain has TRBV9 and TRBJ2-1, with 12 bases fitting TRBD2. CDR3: CASSVVPLAGGGNEQFF. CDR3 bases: TGTGCCAGCAGCGTAGTCCCTCTAGCGGGAGGGGGCAATGAGCAGTTCTTC.